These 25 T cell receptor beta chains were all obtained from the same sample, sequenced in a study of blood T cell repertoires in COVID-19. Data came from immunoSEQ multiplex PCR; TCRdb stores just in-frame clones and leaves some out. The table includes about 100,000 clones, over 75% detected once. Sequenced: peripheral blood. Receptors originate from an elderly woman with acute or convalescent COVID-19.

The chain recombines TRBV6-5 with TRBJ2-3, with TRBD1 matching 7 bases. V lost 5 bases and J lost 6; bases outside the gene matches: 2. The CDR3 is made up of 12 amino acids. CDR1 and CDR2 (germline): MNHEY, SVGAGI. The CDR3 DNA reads TGTGCCAGCAGTACACAGGGGGATACGCAGTATTTT. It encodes CASSTQGDTQYF.

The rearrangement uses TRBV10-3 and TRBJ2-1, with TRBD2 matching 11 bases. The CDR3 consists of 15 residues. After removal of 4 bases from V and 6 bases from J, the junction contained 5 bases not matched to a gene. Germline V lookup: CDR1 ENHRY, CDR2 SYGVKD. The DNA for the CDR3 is TGTGCCATCAGTGTTAGCGGGGGGGCAGGCAATGAGCAGTTCTTC. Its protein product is CAISVSGGAGNEQFF.

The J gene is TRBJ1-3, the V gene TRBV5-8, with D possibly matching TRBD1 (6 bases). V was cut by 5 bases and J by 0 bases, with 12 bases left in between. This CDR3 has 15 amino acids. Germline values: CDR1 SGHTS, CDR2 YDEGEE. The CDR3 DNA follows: TGTGCCAGCAGTCAGGGGACCAGCTCTGGAAACACCATATATTTT. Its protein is CASSQGTSSGNTIYF.

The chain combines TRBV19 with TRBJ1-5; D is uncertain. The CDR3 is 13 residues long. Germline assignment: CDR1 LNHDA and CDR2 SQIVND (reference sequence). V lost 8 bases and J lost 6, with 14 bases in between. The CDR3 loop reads CASGSTPTQPQHF. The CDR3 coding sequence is TGTGCCAGTGGGAGTACCCCCACTCAGCCCCAGCATTTT.

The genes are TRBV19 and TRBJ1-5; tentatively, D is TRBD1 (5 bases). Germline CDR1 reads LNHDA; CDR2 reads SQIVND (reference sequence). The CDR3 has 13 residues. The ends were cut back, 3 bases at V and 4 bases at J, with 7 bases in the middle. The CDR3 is CASSIAGNQPQHF. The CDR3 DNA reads TGTGCCAGTAGTATCGCAGGGAATCAGCCCCAGCATTTT.

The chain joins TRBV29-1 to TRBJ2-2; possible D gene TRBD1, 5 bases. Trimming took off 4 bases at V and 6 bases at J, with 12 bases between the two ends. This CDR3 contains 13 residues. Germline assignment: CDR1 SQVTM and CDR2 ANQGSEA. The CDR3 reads CSVGRGPPGELFF. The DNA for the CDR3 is TGCAGCGTTGGAAGGGGCCCCCCCGGGGAGCTGTTTTTT.

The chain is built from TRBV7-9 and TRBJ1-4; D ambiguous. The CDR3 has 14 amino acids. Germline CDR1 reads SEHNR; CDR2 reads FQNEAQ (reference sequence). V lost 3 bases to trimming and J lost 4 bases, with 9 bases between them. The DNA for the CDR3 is TGTGCCAGCAGCTTGGCGGATTATAATGAAAAACTGTTTTTT. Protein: CASSLADYNEKLFF. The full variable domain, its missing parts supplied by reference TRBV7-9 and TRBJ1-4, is DTGVSQNPRHKITKRGQNVTFRCDPISEHNRLYWYRQTLGQGPEFLTYFQNEAQLEKSRLLSDRFSAERPKGSFSTLEIQRTEQGDSAMYLCASSLADYNEKLFFGSGTQLSVL.

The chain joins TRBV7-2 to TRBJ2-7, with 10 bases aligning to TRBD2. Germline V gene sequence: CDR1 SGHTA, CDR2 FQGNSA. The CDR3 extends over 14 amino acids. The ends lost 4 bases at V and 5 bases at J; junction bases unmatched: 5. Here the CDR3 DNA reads TGTGCCAGCAGCTCCCAGCGGGGGGGTCACGAGCAGTACTTC. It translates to CASSSQRGGHEQYF.

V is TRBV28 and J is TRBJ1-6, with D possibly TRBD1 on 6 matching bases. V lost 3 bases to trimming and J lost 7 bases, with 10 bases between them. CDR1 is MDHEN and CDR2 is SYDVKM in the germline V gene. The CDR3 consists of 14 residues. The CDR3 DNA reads TGTGCCAGCAGTTTCGCAGGGGCCAATTCACCCCTCCACTTT. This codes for CASSFAGANSPLHF.

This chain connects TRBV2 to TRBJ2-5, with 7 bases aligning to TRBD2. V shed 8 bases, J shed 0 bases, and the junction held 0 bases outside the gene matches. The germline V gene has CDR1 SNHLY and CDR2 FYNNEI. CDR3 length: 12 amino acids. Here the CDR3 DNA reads TGTGCCAGCGGGGGGGACCAAGAGACCCAGTACTTC. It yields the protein CASGGDQETQYF.

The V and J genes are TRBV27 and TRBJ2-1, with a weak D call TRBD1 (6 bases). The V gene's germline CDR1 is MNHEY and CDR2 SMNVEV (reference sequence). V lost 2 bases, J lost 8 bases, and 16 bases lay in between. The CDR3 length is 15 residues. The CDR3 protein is CASSLVRQAHHEQFF. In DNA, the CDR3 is TGTGCCAGCAGTTTAGTGAGACAGGCTCACCATGAGCAGTTCTTC.

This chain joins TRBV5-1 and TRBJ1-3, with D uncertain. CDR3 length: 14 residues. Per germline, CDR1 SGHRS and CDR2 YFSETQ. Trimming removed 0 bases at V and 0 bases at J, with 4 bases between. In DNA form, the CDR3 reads TGCGCCAGCAGCTTGGAGAGCTCTGGAAACACCATATATTTT. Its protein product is CASSLESSGNTIYF. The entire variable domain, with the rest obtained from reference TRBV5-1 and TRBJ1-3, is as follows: KAGVTQTPRYLIKTRGQQVTLSCSPISGHRSVSWYQQTPGQGLQFLFEYFSETQRNKGNFPGRFSGRQFSNSRSEMNVSTLELGDSALYLCASSLESSGNTIYFGEGSWLTVV.

The CDR3 sequence is CATSAGSGTYEQYF. The CDR3 coding sequence is TGTGCCACCAGTGCGGGGTCGGGAACCTACGAGCAGTACTTC. V usage is TRBV24-1 and J usage is TRBJ2-7; a weak D match, TRBD2 (5 bases). Looked up from germline, CDR1 is KGHDR and CDR2 is SFDVKD. The CDR3 extends over 14 amino acids. V lost 5 bases, J lost 2 bases, and 12 bases lay in between.

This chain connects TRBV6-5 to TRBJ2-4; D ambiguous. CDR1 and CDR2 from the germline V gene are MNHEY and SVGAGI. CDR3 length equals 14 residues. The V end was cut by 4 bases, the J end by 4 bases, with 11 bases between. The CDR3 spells CASSSPSLKNIQYF. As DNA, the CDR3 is TGTGCCAGCAGTTCTCCGAGCTTGAAAAACATTCAGTACTTC.

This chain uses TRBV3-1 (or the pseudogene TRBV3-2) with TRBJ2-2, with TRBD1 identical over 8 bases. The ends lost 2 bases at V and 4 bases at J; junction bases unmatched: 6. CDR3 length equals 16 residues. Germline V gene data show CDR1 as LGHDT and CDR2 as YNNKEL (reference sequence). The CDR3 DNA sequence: TGTGCCAGCAGCCAACCCGACAGGGGTGGCACCGGGGAGCTGTTTTTT. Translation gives CASSQPDRGGTGELFF.

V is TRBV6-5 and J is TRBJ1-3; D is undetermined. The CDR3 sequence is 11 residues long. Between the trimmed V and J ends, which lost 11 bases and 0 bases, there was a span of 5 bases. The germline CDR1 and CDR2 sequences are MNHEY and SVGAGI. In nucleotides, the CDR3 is TGTGCCTCCCTCTCTGGAAACACCATATATTTT. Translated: CASLSGNTIYF.

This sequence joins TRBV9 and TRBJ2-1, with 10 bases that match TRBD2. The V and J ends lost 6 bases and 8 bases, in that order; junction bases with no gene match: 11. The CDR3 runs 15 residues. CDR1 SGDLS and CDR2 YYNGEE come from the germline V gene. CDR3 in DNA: TGTGCCAGCACACGCTTGGGACTAGCGAGGGATGAGCAGTTCTTC. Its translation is CASTRLGLARDEQFF.

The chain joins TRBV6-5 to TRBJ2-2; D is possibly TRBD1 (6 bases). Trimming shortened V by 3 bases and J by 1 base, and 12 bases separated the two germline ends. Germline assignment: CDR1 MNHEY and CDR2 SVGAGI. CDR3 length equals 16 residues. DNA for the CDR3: TGTGCCAGCAGTTATCGTCGGACAGAGAACACCGGGGAGCTGTTTTTT. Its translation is CASSYRRTENTGELFF.

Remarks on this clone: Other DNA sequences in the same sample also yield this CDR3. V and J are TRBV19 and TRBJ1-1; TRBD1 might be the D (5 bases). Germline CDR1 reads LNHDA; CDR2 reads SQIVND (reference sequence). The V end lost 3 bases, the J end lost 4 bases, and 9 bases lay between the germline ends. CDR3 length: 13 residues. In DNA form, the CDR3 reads TGTGCCAGTAGTATCCAGGGCGGCACTGAAGCTTTCTTT. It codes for CASSIQGGTEAFF.

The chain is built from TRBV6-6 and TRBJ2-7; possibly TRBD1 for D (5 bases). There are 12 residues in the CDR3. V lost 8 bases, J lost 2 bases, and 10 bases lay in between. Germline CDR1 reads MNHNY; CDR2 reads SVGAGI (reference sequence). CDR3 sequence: CASGAVTYEQYF. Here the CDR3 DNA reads TGTGCCAGCGGGGCAGTCACCTACGAGCAGTACTTC.

This CDR3 reads CASSLTLTGGPEQFF. The DNA for the CDR3 is TGCGCCAGCAGCTTGACCCTAACGGGGGGCCCTGAGCAGTTCTTC. The chain couples TRBV5-1 to TRBJ2-1, with TRBD2 as a possible D gene (7 bases). From germline, CDR1 is SGHRS and CDR2 YFSETQ. The CDR3 sequence is 15 residues long. The germline V and J ends were trimmed by 1 base and 9 bases, with 17 bases remaining between them. The complete variable domain, with remaining parts taken from reference TRBV5-1 and TRBJ2-1, reads KAGVTQTPRYLIKTRGQQVTLSCSPISGHRSVSWYQQTPGQGLQFLFEYFSETQRNKGNFPGRFSGRQFSNSRSEMNVSTLELGDSALYLCASSLTLTGGPEQFFGPGTRLTVL.

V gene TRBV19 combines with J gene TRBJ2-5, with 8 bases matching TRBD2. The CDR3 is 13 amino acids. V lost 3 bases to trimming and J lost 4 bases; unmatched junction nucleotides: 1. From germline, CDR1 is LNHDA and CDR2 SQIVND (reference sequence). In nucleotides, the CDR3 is TGTGCCAGTAGTATCAGCGGGGGAGAGACCCAGTACTTC. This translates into CASSISGGETQYF.

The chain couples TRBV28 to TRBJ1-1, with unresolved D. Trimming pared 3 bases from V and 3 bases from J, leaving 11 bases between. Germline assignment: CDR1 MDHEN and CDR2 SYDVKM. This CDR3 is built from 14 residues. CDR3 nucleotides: TGTGCCAGCAGTTTTGGAGGCAGTTACACTGAAGCTTTCTTT. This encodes CASSFGGSYTEAFF.

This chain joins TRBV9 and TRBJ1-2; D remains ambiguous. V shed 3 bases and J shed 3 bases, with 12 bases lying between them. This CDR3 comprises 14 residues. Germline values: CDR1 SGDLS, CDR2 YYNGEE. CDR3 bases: TGTGCCAGCAGCGCCACTTGGGCCGACTATGGCTACACCTTC. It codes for CASSATWADYGYTF.

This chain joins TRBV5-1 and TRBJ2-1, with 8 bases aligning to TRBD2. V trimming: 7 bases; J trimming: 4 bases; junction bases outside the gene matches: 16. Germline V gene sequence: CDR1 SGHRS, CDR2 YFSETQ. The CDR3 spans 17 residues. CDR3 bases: TGCGCCAGCCTCCCCTGGGGTAGCGGGGAACTTTACAATGAGCAGTTCTTC. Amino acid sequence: CASLPWGSGELYNEQFF.